This is a list of T cell receptor beta chains from one sample in a study of cytomegalovirus exposure and HLA in healthy donors. The data were produced by immunoSEQ multiplex PCR, yet TCRdb's version contains in-frame clones alone and is incomplete. The table records around 170,000 clones, around three quarters of them present only once. Sequencing was done on a sample of PBMCs. Receptors were obtained from a man in his forties or fifties in good health and CMV-seronegative. Each CDR3 is given with its conserved first and last residue. A D gene is named only where the DNA matches it firmly. Size is omitted from some rows. Given values are once, few, many or a class for expanded clones.

>TRBV9|TRBJ1-1|-|-
TGTGCCAGCAGCGTAGGAGTGGTGAACACTGAAGCTTTCTTT
CASSVGVVNTEAFF
>TRBV2|TRBJ1-2|-|TRBD1
TGTGCCAGCAGTCGACAGGGCGTGGATGGCTACACCTTC
CASSRQGVDGYTF
>TRBV29-1|TRBJ2-7|-|TRBD1
TGCAGCGTTGAACTTCAGGACAGGGGCTACGAGCAGTACTTC
CSVELQDRGYEQYF
>TRBV14|TRBJ1-4|-|TRBD1
TGTGCCAGCAGCCGCTTGACAGGGGGGGTTGAAAAACTGTTTTTT
CASSRLTGGVEKLFF
>TRBV10-2|TRBJ2-5|-|TRBD2
TGCGCCAGCAAAGCGGGAGGCGGGGAGACCCAGTACTTC
CASKAGGGETQYF
>TRBV4-1|TRBJ2-5|-|-
TGCGCCAGCGGAGGACAGTTCGGGCAGACCCAGTACTTC
CASGGQFGQTQYF
>TRBV18|TRBJ2-1|-|TRBD2
TGTGCCAGCTCACCAGGCGGGGGGTACAATGAGCAGTTCTTC
CASSPGGGYNEQFF
>TRBV7-6|TRBJ2-1|-|TRBD2
TGTGCCAGCAGCTTAGATCCGGGGGGGAATGAGCAGTTCTTC
CASSLDPGGNEQFF
>TRBV11-3|TRBJ1-2|-|TRBD1
TGTGCCAGCAGCTTAACAGGGGGGGTGGATGGCTACACCTTC
CASSLTGGVDGYTF
>TRBV29-1|TRBJ1-1|-|-
TGCAGCGGAAGACAGGTCATGAACACTGAAGCTTTCTTT
CSGRQVMNTEAFF
>TRBV7-9|TRBJ2-7|-|-
TGTGCCAGCAGCTTAGGCAGCTACGAGCAGTACTTC
CASSLGSYEQYF
>TRBV18|TRBJ2-7|-|TRBD1
TGTGCCAGCTCACAGACCGGGACAGGGGACTACGAGCAGTACTTC
CASSQTGTGDYEQYF
>TRBV4-1|TRBJ2-7|once|-
TGCGCCAGCAGCCAAGGGACGACTAACTCCTACGAGCAGTACTTC
CASSQGTTNSYEQYF
>TRBV5-1|TRBJ2-5|few|-
TGCGCCAGCAGCTTGAACGGGAATGGCCAAGAGACCCAGTACTTC
CASSLNGNGQETQYF
>TRBV4-3|TRBJ1-4|-|-
TGCGCCAGCAGCTACGCGGGGATTAATGAAAAACTGTTTTTT
CASSYAGINEKLFF
>TRBV29-1|TRBJ2-5|-|-
TGCAGCGTTGGTGCTCCCGGAACGGGAGTGACCCAGTACTTC
CSVGAPGTGVTQYF
>TRBV5-1|TRBJ1-1|-|TRBD1
TGCGCCAGCAGCTCGGACAGGGGGCAAGAAGCTTTCTTT
CASSSDRGQEAFF
>TRBV7-2|TRBJ2-1|-|-
TGTGCCAGCAGCTTAATAGCGGACTCCTACAATGAGCAGTTCTTC
CASSLIADSYNEQFF
>TRBV19|TRBJ1-5|once|TRBD1
TGTGCCAGTAGTATATTACCGACAGGGATGTTATCGGGTAGCAATCAGCCCCAGCATTTT
CASSILPTGMLSGSNQPQHF
>TRBV25-1|TRBJ2-3|-|-
TGTGCCAGCAGTGCCTCCCTGGGCGATACGCAGTATTTT
CASSASLGDTQYF
>TRBV5-1|TRBJ2-5|-|-
TGCGCCAGCAGCCTTTCCGGGACTCGGAACGGAGAGACCCAGTACTTC
CASSLSGTRNGETQYF
>TRBV27|TRBJ2-1|-|TRBD2
TGTGCCAGCAGTTCCCCCGGGACTAGCGGGGCCAATGAGCAGTTCTTC
CASSSPGTSGANEQFF
>TRBV6-1|TRBJ1-1|few|-
TGTGCCAGCAGTGAGGCAGATCACACTGAAGCTTTCTTT
CASSEADHTEAFF
>TRBV5-6|TRBJ1-5|-|-
TGTGCCAGCAGCTTATGGTCCGGGACAAGTAGCAATCAGCCCCAGCATTTT
CASSLWSGTSSNQPQHF
>TRBV7-2|TRBJ1-2|-|-
TGTGCCAGCAGCTTACTCGCAGGGAGGTCAGATGGCTACACCTTC
CASSLLAGRSDGYTF
>TRBV19|TRBJ1-4|once|-
TGTGCCAGTAGTTCCCGGACATTGGCAACTAATGAAAAACTGTTTTTT
CASSSRTLATNEKLFF
>TRBV29-1|TRBJ1-3|few|-
TGCAGCGTTGGTGGGACTGCTGGAAACACCATATATTTT
CSVGGTAGNTIYF
>TRBV4-1|TRBJ1-2|once|-
TGCGCCAGCAGCCAAGATTCAAACAGGGTACGGGGCTACACCTTC
CASSQDSNRVRGYTF
>TRBV6-6|TRBJ2-5|-|-
TGTGCCAGCAGCTCAGCGGTCCGGGAGACCCAGTACTTC
CASSSAVRETQYF
>TRBV13|TRBJ2-3|-|TRBD1
TGTGCCAGCAAATCTAGGGGGCTAGCAGGAGATACGCAGTATTTT
CASKSRGLAGDTQYF
>TRBV14|TRBJ2-2|-|TRBD2
TGTGCCAGGATCAGGGCGGGAGGACCGAGGGCAGAGGAGCTGTTTTTT
CARIRAGGPRAEELFF
>TRBV30|TRBJ1-1|once|TRBD1
TGTGCCTGGAGCGACCAGACAGGGAAGAACACTGAAGCTTTCTTT
CAWSDQTGKNTEAFF
>TRBV10-3|TRBJ2-7|-|TRBD2
TGTGCCATCAGTGATTCCGCTCCGGGGGGTCGGTACGAGCAGTACTTC
CAISDSAPGGRYEQYF